Listed below are T cell receptor beta chains from one sample, sequenced in a study of radiation and T cells in renal cell carcinoma. Using immunoSEQ multiplex PCR, the repertoire was profiled, and TCRdb retains in-frame clones only, with some absent. The table includes some 130,000 clones, around nine tenths detected once. Sample: blood, taken from a patient whose treatment included radiotherapy and nephrectomy. The receptors here all came from a woman in her seventies with renal cell carcinoma. Each CDR3 is given with its conserved first and last residue. D genes are given only for firm matches. Size is stated for part of the rows, as once, few or many counts, or as a class when the clone is expanded.

d_call: .; clone_size: once; j_call: TRBJ1-5; v_call: TRBV7-9; cdr3_nt: TGTGCCAGCAGCTTAGCACAGGGTCCCCAGCATTTT; cdr3_aa: CASSLAQGPQHF
d_call: .; clone_size: .; j_call: TRBJ1-1; v_call: TRBV11-3; cdr3_nt: TGTGCCAGCAGGGCGCGAGCTGAAGCTTTCTTT; cdr3_aa: CASRARAEAFF
d_call: .; clone_size: .; j_call: TRBJ1-1; v_call: TRBV2; cdr3_nt: TGTGCCAGCAGTGAACAGAAGAACACTGAAGCTTTCTTT; cdr3_aa: CASSEQKNTEAFF
d_call: TRBD1; clone_size: few; j_call: TRBJ1-2; v_call: TRBV28; cdr3_nt: TGTGCCAGCAGGGACAGGGGCTTAGGCTACACCTTC; cdr3_aa: CASRDRGLGYTF
d_call: .; clone_size: .; j_call: TRBJ1-2; v_call: TRBV9; cdr3_nt: TGTGCCAGCAGCGTAGGTGGGGGTAGCTACACCTTC; cdr3_aa: CASSVGGGSYTF
d_call: TRBD1; clone_size: .; j_call: TRBJ2-2; v_call: TRBV9; cdr3_nt: TGTGCCAGCAGCCGTACGACAGGGGTTAACACCGGGGAGCTGTTTTTT; cdr3_aa: CASSRTTGVNTGELFF
d_call: .; clone_size: .; j_call: TRBJ1-1; v_call: TRBV7-2; cdr3_nt: TGTGCCAGCAGCTCCAGGGTTTCGGGCACTGAAGCTTTCTTT; cdr3_aa: CASSSRVSGTEAFF
d_call: .; clone_size: .; j_call: TRBJ2-3; v_call: TRBV7-9; cdr3_nt: TGTGCCAGCAGTCGGAGTGACGATACGCAGTATTTT; cdr3_aa: CASSRSDDTQYF
d_call: .; clone_size: .; j_call: TRBJ1-2; v_call: TRBV30; cdr3_nt: TGTGCCTGGAGGGTAAAGGCGGCATATGGCTACACCTTC; cdr3_aa: CAWRVKAAYGYTF
d_call: TRBD2; clone_size: .; j_call: TRBJ2-2; v_call: TRBV19; cdr3_nt: TGTGCCAGTAGTCTCGGACTAGTAACCGGGGAGCTGTTTTTT; cdr3_aa: CASSLGLVTGELFF
d_call: .; clone_size: once; j_call: TRBJ1-1; v_call: TRBV28; cdr3_nt: TGTGCCAGCAGTCCGCGGGGCAGATTGAACACTGAAGCTTTCTTT; cdr3_aa: CASSPRGRLNTEAFF
d_call: .; clone_size: .; j_call: TRBJ2-1; v_call: TRBV28; cdr3_nt: TGTGCCAGCAGTCTCAGGGTGGAGTCCTACAATGAGCAGTTCTTC; cdr3_aa: CASSLRVESYNEQFF
d_call: .; clone_size: .; j_call: TRBJ2-7; v_call: TRBV29-1; cdr3_nt: TGCAGCGTCGCAGGGGCGTCCTACGAGCAGTACTTC; cdr3_aa: CSVAGASYEQYF
d_call: .; clone_size: .; j_call: TRBJ1-3; v_call: TRBV9; cdr3_nt: TGTGCCAGCAGCAAAGAGGGTTTGGACTCTGGAAACACCATATATTTT; cdr3_aa: CASSKEGLDSGNTIYF
d_call: TRBD1; clone_size: .; j_call: TRBJ2-2; v_call: TRBV5-1; cdr3_nt: TGCGCCAGCAGCACTACAGGGGGCACCACCGGGGAGCTGTTTTTT; cdr3_aa: CASSTTGGTTGELFF
d_call: .; clone_size: .; j_call: TRBJ1-1; v_call: TRBV11-1; cdr3_nt: TGTGCCAGCACTAAAACCCACTTGAACACTGAAGCTTTCTTT; cdr3_aa: CASTKTHLNTEAFF
d_call: .; clone_size: .; j_call: TRBJ2-7; v_call: TRBV6-1; cdr3_nt: TGTGCCAGCAGTTTCGACAGGAGCGAGCAGTACTTC; cdr3_aa: CASSFDRSEQYF
d_call: TRBD1; clone_size: .; j_call: TRBJ1-5; v_call: TRBV30; cdr3_nt: TGTGCCTGGAGTGTCAAATCCGGACAGGCTAGGCAGCCCCAGCATTTT; cdr3_aa: CAWSVKSGQARQPQHF
d_call: .; clone_size: .; j_call: TRBJ1-1; v_call: TRBV7-2; cdr3_nt: TGTGCCAGCAGCCCACACGATACCTCTGAAGCTTTCTTT; cdr3_aa: CASSPHDTSEAFF
d_call: .; clone_size: .; j_call: TRBJ1-2; v_call: TRBV18; cdr3_nt: TGTGCCAGCGGACAGTCTAACTATGGCTACACCTTC; cdr3_aa: CASGQSNYGYTF
d_call: .; clone_size: .; j_call: TRBJ2-6; v_call: TRBV7-3; cdr3_nt: TGTGCCAGCAGCTTAAAAGGACTACCCTCTGGGGCCAACGTCCTGACTTTC; cdr3_aa: CASSLKGLPSGANVLTF
d_call: .; clone_size: .; j_call: TRBJ2-5; v_call: TRBV7-9; cdr3_nt: TGTGCCAGCAGCTTACCAGGCTTCGGGAAGACCCAGTACTTC; cdr3_aa: CASSLPGFGKTQYF
d_call: .; clone_size: .; j_call: TRBJ2-2; v_call: TRBV9; cdr3_nt: TGTGCCAGCACACTGACAGGGTCCCCGCGGGGGACCGGGGAGCTGTTTTTT; cdr3_aa: CASTLTGSPRGTGELFF
d_call: TRBD1; clone_size: .; j_call: TRBJ2-7; v_call: TRBV30; cdr3_nt: TGTGCCTGGAGGACGGACAGGGTATACGAGCAGTACTTC; cdr3_aa: CAWRTDRVYEQYF